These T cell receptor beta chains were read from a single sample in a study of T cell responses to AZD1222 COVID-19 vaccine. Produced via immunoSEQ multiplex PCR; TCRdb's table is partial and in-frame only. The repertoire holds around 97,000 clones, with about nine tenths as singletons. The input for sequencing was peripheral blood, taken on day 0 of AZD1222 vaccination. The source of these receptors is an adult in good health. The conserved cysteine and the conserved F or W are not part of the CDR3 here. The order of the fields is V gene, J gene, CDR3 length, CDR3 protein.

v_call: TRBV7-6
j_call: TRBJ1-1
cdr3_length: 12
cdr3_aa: ASSFGQTNTEAF

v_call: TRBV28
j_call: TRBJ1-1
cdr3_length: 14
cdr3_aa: ASSSLGTDPNTEAF

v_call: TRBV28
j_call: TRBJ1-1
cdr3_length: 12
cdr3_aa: ASNSGGRDTEAF

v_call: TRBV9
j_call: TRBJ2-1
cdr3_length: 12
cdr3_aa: ASSVVGGRDEQF

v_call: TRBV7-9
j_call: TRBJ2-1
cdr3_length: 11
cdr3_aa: ASSLAGNNEQF

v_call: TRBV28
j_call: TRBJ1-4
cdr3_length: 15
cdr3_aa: ASSSSPRLSPREKLF

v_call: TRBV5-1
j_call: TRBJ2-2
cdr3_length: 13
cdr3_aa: ASSKGQGNTGELF

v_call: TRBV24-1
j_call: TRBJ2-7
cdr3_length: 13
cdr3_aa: ATSENDRSSYEQY

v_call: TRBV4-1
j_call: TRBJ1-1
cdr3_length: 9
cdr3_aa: ASSKNTEAF

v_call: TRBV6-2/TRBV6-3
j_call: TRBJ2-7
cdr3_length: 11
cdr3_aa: ASSLSDSYEQY

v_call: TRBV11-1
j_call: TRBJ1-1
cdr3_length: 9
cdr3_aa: ASSLHSEAF

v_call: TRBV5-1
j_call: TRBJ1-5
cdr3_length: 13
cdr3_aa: ASSLGGQSNQPQH

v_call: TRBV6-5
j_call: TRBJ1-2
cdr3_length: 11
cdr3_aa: ASTHGDPGGYT

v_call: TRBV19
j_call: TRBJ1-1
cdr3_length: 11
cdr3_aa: ASSIVGGSEAF

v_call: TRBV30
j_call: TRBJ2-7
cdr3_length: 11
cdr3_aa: AWNQGLAGEQY

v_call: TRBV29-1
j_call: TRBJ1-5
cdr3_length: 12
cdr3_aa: SALDGGSNQPQH

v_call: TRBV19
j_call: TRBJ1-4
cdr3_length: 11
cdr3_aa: ASSGTGNEKLF

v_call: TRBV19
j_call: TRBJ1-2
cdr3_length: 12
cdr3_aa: ASSSRDRAYGYT

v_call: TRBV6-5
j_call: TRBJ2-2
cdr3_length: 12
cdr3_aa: ASSSRRPTGELF

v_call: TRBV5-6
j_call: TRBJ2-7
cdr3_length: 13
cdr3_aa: ASSLPGDRLSQQY

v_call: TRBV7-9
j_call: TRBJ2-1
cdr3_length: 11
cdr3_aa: ASSLGLANEQF

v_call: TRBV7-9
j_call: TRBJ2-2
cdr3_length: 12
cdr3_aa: ASSLDLNTGELF

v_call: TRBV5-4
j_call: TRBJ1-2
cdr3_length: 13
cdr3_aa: ASSWWGVRSYGYT

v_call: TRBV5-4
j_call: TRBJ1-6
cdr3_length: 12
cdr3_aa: ASTRRGMDSPLH

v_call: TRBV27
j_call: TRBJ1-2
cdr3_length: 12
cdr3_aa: ASSSLAGGSGYT

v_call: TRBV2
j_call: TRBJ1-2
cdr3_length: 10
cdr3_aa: ASRDRAYGYT

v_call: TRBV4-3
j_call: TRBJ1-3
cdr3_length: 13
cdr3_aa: ASSQDRGAGNTIY

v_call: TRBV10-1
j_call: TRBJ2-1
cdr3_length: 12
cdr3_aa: ASSETVTNNEQF

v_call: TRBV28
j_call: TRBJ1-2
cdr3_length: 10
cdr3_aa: ASSLQYYGYT

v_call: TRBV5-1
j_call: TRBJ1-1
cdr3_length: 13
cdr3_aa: ASRPGTTLNTEAF

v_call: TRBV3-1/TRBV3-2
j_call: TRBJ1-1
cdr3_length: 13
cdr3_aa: ASSQLAGVGTEAF

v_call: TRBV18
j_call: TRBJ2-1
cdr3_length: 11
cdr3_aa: ASSPALDDEQF

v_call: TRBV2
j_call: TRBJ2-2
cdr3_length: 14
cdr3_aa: ASSESPGGLAGELF

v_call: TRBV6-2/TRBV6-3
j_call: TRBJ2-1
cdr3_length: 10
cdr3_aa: ASSQRGGLFV

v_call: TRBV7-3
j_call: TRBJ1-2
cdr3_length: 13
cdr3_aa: ASSLTSGWASGYT

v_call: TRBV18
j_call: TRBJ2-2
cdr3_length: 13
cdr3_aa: ASSRDRGGTGELF

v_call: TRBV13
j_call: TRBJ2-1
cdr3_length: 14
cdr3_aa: ASSLVGGGDYNEQF

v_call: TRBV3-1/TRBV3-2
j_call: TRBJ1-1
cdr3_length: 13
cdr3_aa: ASSQRGTAATEAF

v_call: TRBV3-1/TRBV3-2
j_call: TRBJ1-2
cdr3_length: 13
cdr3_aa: ASSQGVGQVYGYT

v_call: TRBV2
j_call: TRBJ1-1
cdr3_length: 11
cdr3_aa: ASLPEGGTEAF

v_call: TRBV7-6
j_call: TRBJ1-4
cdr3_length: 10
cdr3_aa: ASSLEFGELF

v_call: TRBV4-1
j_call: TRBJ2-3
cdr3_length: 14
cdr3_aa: ASSQSAKIPTDTQY